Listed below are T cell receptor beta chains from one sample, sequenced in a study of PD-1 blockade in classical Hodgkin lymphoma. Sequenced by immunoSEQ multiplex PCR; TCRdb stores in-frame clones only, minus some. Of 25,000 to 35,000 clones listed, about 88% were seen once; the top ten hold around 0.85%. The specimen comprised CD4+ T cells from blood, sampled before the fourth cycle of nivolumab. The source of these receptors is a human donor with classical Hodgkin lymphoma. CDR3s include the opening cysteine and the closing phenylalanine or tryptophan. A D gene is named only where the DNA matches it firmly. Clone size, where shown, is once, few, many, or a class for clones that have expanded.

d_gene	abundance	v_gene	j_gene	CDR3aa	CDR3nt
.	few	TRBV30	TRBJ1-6	CAWSVGRAGNSPLHF	TGTGCCTGGAGTGTAGGCAGGGCGGGAAATTCACCCCTCCACTTT
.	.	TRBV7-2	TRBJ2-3	CASSFSRNTDTQYF	TGTGCCAGCAGCTTCAGCCGGAACACAGATACGCAGTATTTT
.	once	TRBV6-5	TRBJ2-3	CASSYPGTPGRDTQYF	TGTGCCAGCAGTTACCCAGGGACTCCCGGAAGGGATACGCAGTATTTT
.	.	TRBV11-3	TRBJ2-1	CASNPGNWGYNEQFF	TGTGCCAGCAACCCAGGGAATTGGGGATACAATGAGCAGTTCTTC
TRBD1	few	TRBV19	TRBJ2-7	CASSSGGSYEQYF	TGTGCCAGTAGTTCAGGGGGCTCCTACGAGCAGTACTTC
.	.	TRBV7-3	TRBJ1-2	CASSLGAGIGYTF	TGTGCCAGCAGCTTAGGAGCAGGGATCGGCTACACCTTC
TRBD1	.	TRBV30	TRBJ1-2	CAWSKTGGYTF	TGTGCCTGGAGCAAGACAGGGGGCTACACCTTC
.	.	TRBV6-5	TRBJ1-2	CASSYGHGVGPDGYTF	TGTGCCAGCAGTTACGGTCACGGAGTGGGACCCGATGGCTACACCTTC
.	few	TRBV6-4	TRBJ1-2	CATLNGGFYGYTF	TGTGCCACTCTCAACGGGGGGTTCTATGGCTACACCTTC
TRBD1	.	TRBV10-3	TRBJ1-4	CAISGPTGFEKLFF	TGTGCCATCAGTGGGCCGACAGGGTTTGAAAAACTGTTTTTT
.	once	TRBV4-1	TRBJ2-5	CASSQDTSSTTQYF	TGCGCCAGCAGCCAAGATACTAGCAGTACGACCCAGTACTTC
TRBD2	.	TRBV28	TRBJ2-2	CASSLWALAGGPGELFF	TGTGCCAGCAGTTTATGGGCCCTAGCGGGGGGGCCCGGGGAGCTGTTTTTT
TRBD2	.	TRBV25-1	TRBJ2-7	CASRPSNGGDYEQYF	TGTGCCAGCAGGCCCTCAAACGGGGGGGACTACGAGCAGTACTTC